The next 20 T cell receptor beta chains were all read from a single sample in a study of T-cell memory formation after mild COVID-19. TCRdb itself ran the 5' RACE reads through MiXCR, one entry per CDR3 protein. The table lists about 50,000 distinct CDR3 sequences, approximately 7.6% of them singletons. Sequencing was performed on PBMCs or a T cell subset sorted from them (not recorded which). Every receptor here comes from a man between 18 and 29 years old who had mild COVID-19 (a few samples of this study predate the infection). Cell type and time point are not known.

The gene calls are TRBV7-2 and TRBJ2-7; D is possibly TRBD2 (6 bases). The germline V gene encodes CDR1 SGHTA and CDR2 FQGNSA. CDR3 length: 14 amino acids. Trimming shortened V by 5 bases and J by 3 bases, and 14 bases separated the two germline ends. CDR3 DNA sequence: TGTGCCAGCAGCCCAATGGGGGGACTCTACGAGCAGTACTTC. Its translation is CASSPMGGLYEQYF.

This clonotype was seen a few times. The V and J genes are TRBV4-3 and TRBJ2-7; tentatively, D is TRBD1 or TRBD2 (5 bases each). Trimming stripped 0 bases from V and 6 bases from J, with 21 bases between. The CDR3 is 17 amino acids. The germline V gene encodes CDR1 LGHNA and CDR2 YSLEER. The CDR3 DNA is TGCGCCAGCAGCCAAGAAATGGTAGAGCAGGGACCGAGCGAGCAGTACTTC. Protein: CASSQEMVEQGPSEQYF.

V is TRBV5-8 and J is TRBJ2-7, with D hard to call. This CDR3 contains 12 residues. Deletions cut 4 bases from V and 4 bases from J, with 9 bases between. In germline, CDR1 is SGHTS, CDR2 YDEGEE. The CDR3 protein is CASSRSPYEQYV. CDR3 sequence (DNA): TGTGCCAGCAGCCGGAGCCCTTACGAGCAGTACGTC.

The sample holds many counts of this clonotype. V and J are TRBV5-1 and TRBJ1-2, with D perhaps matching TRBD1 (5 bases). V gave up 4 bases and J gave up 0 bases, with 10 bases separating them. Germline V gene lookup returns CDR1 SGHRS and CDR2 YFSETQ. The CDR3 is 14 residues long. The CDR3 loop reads CASSQDSPNYGYTF. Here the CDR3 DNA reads TGCGCCAGCAGCCAAGACAGCCCTAACTATGGCTACACCTTC.

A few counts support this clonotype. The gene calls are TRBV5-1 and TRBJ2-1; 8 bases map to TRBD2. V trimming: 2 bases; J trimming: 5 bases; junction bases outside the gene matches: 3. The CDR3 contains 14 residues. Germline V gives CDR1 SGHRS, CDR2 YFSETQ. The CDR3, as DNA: TGCGCCAGCAGCTTCGGGGGGGGCAACAATGAGCAGTTCTTC. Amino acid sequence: CASSFGGGNNEQFF.

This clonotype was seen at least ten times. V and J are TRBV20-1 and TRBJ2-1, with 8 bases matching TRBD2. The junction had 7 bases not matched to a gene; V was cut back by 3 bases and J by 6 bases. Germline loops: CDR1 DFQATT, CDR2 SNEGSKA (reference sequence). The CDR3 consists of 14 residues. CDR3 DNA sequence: TGCAGTGCTAGGGTCGGGGGGGCCGTCAATGAGCAGTTCTTC. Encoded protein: CSARVGGAVNEQFF.

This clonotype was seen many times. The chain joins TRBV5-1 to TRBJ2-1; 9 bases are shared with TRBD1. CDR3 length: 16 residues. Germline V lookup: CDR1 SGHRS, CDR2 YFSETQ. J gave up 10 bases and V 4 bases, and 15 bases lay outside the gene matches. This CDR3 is CASSDEGDRVKREQFF. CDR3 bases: TGCGCCAGCAGCGACGAGGGGGACAGGGTGAAGAGGGAGCAGTTCTTC.

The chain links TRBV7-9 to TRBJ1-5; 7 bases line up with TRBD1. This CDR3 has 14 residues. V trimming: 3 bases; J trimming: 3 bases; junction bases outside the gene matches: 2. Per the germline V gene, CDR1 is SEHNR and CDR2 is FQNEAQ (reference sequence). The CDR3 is CASSLGQSNQPQHF. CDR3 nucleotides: TGTGCCAGCAGCTTGGGACAGTCCAATCAGCCCCAGCATTTT.

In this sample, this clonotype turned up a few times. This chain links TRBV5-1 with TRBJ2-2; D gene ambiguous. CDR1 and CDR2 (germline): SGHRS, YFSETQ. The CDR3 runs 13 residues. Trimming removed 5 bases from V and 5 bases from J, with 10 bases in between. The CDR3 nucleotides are TGCGCCAGCAGTTATGCAGGAACCGGGGAGCTGTTTTTT. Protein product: CASSYAGTGELFF. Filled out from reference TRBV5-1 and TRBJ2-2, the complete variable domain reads KAGVTQTPRYLIKTRGQQVTLSCSPISGHRSVSWYQQTPGQGLQFLFEYFSETQRNKGNFPGRFSGRQFSNSRSEMNVSTLELGDSALYLCASSYAGTGELFFGEGSRLTVL.

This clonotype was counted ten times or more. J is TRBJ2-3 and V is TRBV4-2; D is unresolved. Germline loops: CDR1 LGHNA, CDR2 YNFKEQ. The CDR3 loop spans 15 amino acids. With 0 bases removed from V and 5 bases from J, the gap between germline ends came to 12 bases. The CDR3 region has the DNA TGTGCCAGCAGCCAAGAACTGATAGCTGAAGATACGCAGTATTTT. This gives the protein CASSQELIAEDTQYF.

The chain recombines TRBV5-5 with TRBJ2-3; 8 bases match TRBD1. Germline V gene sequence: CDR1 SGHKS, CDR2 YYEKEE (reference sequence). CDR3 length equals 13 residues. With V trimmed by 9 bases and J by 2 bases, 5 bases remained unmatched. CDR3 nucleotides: TGTGCCAAATGGACAGGGATCACAGATACGCAGTATTTT. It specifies CAKWTGITDTQYF. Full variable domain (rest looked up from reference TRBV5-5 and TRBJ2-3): DAGVTQSPTHLIKTRGQQVTLRCSPISGHKSVSWYQQVLGQGPQFIFQYYEKEERGRGNFPDRFSARQFPNYSSELNVNALLLGDSALYLCAKWTGITDTQYFGPGTRLTVL.

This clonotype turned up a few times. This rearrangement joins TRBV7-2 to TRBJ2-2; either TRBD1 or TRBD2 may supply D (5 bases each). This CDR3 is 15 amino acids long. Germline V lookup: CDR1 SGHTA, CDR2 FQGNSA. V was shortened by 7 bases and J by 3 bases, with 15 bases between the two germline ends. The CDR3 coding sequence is TGTGCCAGCACCCCCCGGCTGGGGGACACCGGGGAGCTGTTTTTT. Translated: CASTPRLGDTGELFF. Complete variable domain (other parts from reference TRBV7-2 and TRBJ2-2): GAGVSQSPSNKVTEKGKDVELRCDPISGHTALYWYRQSLGQGLEFLIYFQGNSAPDKSGLPSDRFSAERTGGSVSTLTIQRTQQEDSAVYLCASTPRLGDTGELFFGEGSRLTVL.

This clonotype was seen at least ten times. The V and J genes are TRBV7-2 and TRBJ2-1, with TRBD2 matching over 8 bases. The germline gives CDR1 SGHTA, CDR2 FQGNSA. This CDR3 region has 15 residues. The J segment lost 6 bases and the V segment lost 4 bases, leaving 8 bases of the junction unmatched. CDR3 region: CASSSGGLALNEQFF. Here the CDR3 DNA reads TGTGCCAGCAGCTCGGGGGGGCTAGCTCTCAATGAGCAGTTCTTC.

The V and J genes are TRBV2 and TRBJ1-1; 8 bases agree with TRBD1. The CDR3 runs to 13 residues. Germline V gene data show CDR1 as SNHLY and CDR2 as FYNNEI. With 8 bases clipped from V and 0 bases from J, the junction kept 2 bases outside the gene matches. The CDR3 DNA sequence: TGTGCCAGCGGGACAGGAATGAACACTGAAGCTTTCTTT. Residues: CASGTGMNTEAFF.

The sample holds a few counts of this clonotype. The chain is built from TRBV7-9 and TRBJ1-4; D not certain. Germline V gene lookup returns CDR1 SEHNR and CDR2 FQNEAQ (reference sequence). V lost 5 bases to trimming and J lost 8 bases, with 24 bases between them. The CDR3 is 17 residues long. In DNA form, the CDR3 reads TGTGCCAGCAGCCGGTTAGGTGGGTCCGGGTCATTCGAAAAACTGTTTTTT. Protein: CASSRLGGSGSFEKLFF.

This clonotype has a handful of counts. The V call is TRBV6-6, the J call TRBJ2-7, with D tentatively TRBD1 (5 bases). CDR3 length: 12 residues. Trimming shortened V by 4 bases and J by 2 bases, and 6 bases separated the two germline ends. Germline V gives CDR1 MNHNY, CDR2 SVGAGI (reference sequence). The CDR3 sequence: CASSWTTYEQYF. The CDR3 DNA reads TGTGCCAGCAGTTGGACAACCTACGAGCAGTACTTC.

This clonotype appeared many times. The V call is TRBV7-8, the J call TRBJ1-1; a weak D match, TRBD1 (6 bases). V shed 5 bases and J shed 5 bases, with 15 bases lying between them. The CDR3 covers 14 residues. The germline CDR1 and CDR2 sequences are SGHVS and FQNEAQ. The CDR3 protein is CASSRGHFETEAFF. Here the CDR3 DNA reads TGTGCCAGCAGCCGGGGACATTTCGAGACTGAAGCTTTCTTT.

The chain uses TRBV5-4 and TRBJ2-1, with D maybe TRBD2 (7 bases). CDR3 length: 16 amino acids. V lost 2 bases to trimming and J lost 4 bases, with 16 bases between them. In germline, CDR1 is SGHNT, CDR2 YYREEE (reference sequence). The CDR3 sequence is CASSLTAGAGYNEQFF. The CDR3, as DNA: TGTGCCAGCAGCTTAACCGCGGGGGCGGGGTACAATGAGCAGTTCTTC.

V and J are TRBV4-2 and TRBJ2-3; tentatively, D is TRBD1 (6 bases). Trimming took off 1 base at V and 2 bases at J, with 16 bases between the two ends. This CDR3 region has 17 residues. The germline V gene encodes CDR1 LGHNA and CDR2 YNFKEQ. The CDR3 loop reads CASSQARGYGYTDTQYF. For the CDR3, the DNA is TGTGCCAGCAGCCAAGCCAGGGGTTATGGTTACACAGATACGCAGTATTTT.

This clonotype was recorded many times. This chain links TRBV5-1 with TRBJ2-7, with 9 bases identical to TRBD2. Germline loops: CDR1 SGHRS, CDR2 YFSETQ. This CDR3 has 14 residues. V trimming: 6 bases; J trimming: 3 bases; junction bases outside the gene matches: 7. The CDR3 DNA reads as TGCGCCAGCACCCCCAGCGGGGGGAACTACGAGCAGTACTTC. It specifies CASTPSGGNYEQYF.